The entry below gives a single TCR beta chain sequence along with its context. This clonotype was observed a few times. Which antigen it targets is not known. The input lacks base qualities; no much larger clone sits a single base away. This sample is part of a study of T cells in Graves' hyperthyroidism and ophthalmopathy (dated by TCRdb to between 2019 and 2020). Notes on the research overall: Peripheral blood samples were taken at the time of initial diagnosis, prior to any treatment. A discovery cohort of about 95 patients, roughly 45 with Graves' ophthalmopathy and about 58 with stable Graves' hyperthyroidism, was used to find distinguishing TCR V-J signatures. Prospective prediction of ophthalmopathy was tested in an independent validation cohort consisting of under 20 hyperthyroidism patients and around 17 patients who later progressed to ophthalmopathy. The roughly 100 discovery patients were randomly split 7:3 into training and test sets. Thyroid tissue and blood T-cell repertoires from about 6 Graves' hyperthyroidism patients were also compared in the study. After sampling, hyperthyroidism patients received methimazole starting at 30 mg daily, and ophthalmopathy patients received high-dose intravenous methylprednisolone. TCR Vbeta CDR3 sequencing of 135 peripheral blood samples (over 40 ophthalmopathy, 75 to 80 hyperthyroidism and 17 progressor patients) is reported in the paper.

The TCR beta CDR3 regions were amplified from RNA transcripts. For the first round of RT-PCR on the TCR CDR3, the HTBI primer set was used together with the Qiagen OneStep RT-PCR kit. Libraries were constructed in a second round of multiplex PCR, after which size selection and purification were performed. Libraries were sequenced paired-end with 100 bp reads on an Illumina HiSeq2000. The authors' analysis ran thus. SOAPnuke was used to process the raw data, throwing out any read that contained adapters or uncalled bases, had a mean Phred below 15, or lacked an exact constant-primer or identifier match. High-quality paired reads were merged using COPE v1.2.5, and each unique nucleotide sequence was defined as a clonotype. Clonotypes were aligned to IMGT TRBV, TRBD and TRBJ reference segments using MiTCR v1.1. The analysis included only V-J combinations with a frequency above 0.0001, which together covered around 99% of the repertoires. The TCS score was defined as F50 (clonal expansion) divided by E x V (chaos), with BLOSUM62-based TCRdist calculated between CDR3 peptides within each V-J. Welch's t-statistics and random forest reduced 450 to 600 V-J features to 13, which were used in a naive Bayes classifier (R e1071). The Morisita-Horn index was used to measure how similar the thyroid and blood repertoires were. TCRdb handled the public reads itself, with Q25 trimming in fastp and clone calling in MiXCR, and kept productive beta chains. Rows are unified per CDR3 protein, each entry keeping the most common DNA and genes. The V and J calls, along with clone size, are taken from TCRdb and not from the paper's own processing. The sample includes about 760,000 distinct CDR3 sequences, with roughly a third observed a single time. The ten largest clones take up less than 40% of the sample.

V gives up 7 bases and J gives up 8 bases, and the segment between their germline ends measures 17 bases. CDR1 LGHNT and CDR2 FRNRAP were looked up in the germline V gene. Counted from cysteine to phenylalanine, this CDR3 has 13 amino acids. Solely the CDR3 DNA is kept, with 39 bases framed from the first base. General study outcomes and caveats: Most expanded thyroid clonotypes (frequency above 0.001) were also found in blood, which suggests that blood repertoires may mirror thyroid immune responses. In cross-validation, a model built on a 13 V-J signature told ophthalmopathy apart from stable hyperthyroidism with roughly 87% sensitivity and approximately 84% specificity, and in testing the same model reached 80%/75%. In validation, progression to ophthalmopathy was predicted by the model with 55% to 71% sensitivity and 72% to 85% specificity, a median of 6.5 months before onset. Sample size was not statistically predetermined, and blinding of investigators to group allocation was not performed.

Graves' hyperthyroidism was defined as stable when no progression to ophthalmopathy occurred over 18 months of follow-up. Hyperthyroidism patients were newly diagnosed, had a disease duration of under 2 months, and were aged 18 to 65 years. Patients with uncontrolled infections, other autoimmune diseases, pregnancy or lactation were excluded. Diagnoses were based on clinical symptoms, serum thyroxine and TRAb, thyroid ultrasound and orbital computed tomography. PBMCs were isolated from about 9 ml of fresh peripheral blood by Ficoll-Paque density gradient centrifugation. Total RNA was extracted with Trizol reagent, and quality was checked on an Agilent 2100 Bioanalyzer.

Sequencing was done on a sample of blood. This TCR was recovered from a woman aged 40-49 years with Graves' hyperthyroidism. The sequence links TRBV12-5 to TRBJ1-2, with the D gene uncertain. The CDR3 sequence is CASVPAFDRGYTF. In nucleotides, the sequence is TGTGCTAGTGTCCCCGCGTTTGATCGAGGCTACACCTTC. This CDR3, with the reference TRBV12-5 and TRBJ1-2 proteins standing in past its ends, gives the full variable domain DARVTQTPRHKVTEMGQEVTMRCQPILGHNTVFWYRQTMMQGLELLAYFRNRAPLDDSGMPKDRFSAEMPDATLATLKIQPSEPRDSAVYFCASVPAFDRGYTFGSGTRLTVV.